The source of this T cell receptor (beta chain) is a study of T cell responses to AZD1222 COVID-19 vaccine. As regards this clone: The antigen is unknown.

Study conclusions and caveats: Seropositive status at baseline applied to only 6 or 7 AZD1222 recipients.

Trimming cost V 7 bases and J 0 bases; bases outside gene matches: 7. The CDR3 is made up of 15 amino acids. CDR1 MNHEY and CDR2 SMNVEV come from the germline V gene (reference sequence). Sequencing was performed with immunoSEQ multiplex PCR; in TCRdb, only in-frame clones are kept and a portion is missing. The sample yields some 160,000 clones, 93% seen once. Here the sequenced sample was peripheral blood, taken on day 0 of AZD1222 vaccination. The chain has TRBV27 and TRBJ2-3, with 7 bases matching TRBD2. This sequence originates from an adult in good health. CDR3 loop: CASMQRGFSTDTQYF. The CDR3 DNA reads TGTGCCAGCATGCAGCGGGGATTTAGCACAGATACGCAGTATTTT.